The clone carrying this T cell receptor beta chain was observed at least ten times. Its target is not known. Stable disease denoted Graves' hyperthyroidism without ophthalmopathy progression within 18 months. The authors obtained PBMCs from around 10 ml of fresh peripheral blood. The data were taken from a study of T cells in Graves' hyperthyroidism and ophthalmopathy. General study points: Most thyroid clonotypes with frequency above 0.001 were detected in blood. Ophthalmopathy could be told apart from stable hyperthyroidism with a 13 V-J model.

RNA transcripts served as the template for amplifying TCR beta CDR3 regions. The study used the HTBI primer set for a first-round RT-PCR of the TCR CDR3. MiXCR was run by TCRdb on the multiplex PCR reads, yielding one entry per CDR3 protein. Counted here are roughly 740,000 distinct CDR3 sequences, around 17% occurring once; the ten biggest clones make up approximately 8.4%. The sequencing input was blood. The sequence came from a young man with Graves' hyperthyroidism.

CDR3: CASSLALLTEQFF. In DNA, the CDR3 is TGTGCCAGCAGCTTAGCGCTACTTACTGAGCAGTTCTTC. V usage is TRBV7-2 and J usage is TRBJ2-1; D gene unclear. The V gene lost 0 bases and the J gene lost 9 bases, with 9 bases spanning the gap. This CDR3 spans 13 amino acids. Germline CDR1 SGHTA, CDR2 FQGNSA.